This T cell receptor (beta chain) is drawn from a study of shared clonotypes between healthy human individuals. Study in general: For every donor, three CD4 naive, three CD4 memory, two CD8 naive and one CD8 memory plates were used.

On this clone: The antigen is unknown.

CDR1 is LGHNA and CDR2 is YNFKEQ in the germline V gene. The CDR3 has 15 amino acids. The V gene lost 5 bases and the J gene lost 9 bases, with 20 bases spanning the gap. The study, taken as a whole, reports: Despite large depth, sorted-subset datasets appeared incompletely sequenced. Shared across a few donors were 4% to 5% of the naive CD4 clonotypes.

CD45RO-negative cells were positively selected for CCR7, leaving out terminally differentiated effector memory CD45RA+ cells. Each cell subset's genomic DNA was divided evenly among several immunoSEQ plates. Some clones are missing from TCRdb's copy, which holds only in-frame ones; the method was immunoSEQ multiplex PCR. The sample lists about 2,200,000 clones, about 93% occurring once. The clonotype originates from a young man in good health. Some clones in this sample may be carry-over from other donors' samples. The sample consisted of naive CD8+ T cells from PBMCs. V gene TRBV4-2 combines with J gene TRBJ2-1, with D tentatively TRBD2 (6 bases). The DNA for the CDR3 is TGTGCCAGCAGCTTACTAGCCGGGAGAACGGCTGAGCAGTTCTTC. The encoded protein is CASSLLAGRTAEQFF.